This T cell receptor (beta chain) appears in the sequencing data of a study of cytomegalovirus exposure and HLA in healthy donors. In the PCR, 60 Vbeta and 13 Jbeta primers were used. Study processing details: As a later analysis found, there were roughly 80 million unique TCR beta chains, of which roughly 11 million were shared. Profiling relied on immunoSEQ multiplex PCR, and the TCRdb table lists in-frame clones only, not all of them. The D gene and trimming were derived from the DNA, and the V and J assignments and clone size from that table. The repertoire holds roughly 150,000 clones, with 81% as singletons. The CDR3 consists of 14 residues. Germline V gene lookup returns CDR1 SGHTA and CDR2 FQGNSA. V dropped 1 base and J dropped 0 bases, with 6 bases sitting between them. Each donor was healthy, and each was a bone marrow donor.

The clonotype was recovered from a man in his fifties or sixties in good health and CMV-seropositive. The V and J genes are TRBV7-2 and TRBJ1-1, with D maybe TRBD1 (5 bases). Material for sequencing was PBMCs. CDR3: CASSLGGVNTEAFF. The CDR3 nucleotides read TGTGCCAGCAGCTTAGGGGGGGTGAACACTGAAGCTTTCTTT.